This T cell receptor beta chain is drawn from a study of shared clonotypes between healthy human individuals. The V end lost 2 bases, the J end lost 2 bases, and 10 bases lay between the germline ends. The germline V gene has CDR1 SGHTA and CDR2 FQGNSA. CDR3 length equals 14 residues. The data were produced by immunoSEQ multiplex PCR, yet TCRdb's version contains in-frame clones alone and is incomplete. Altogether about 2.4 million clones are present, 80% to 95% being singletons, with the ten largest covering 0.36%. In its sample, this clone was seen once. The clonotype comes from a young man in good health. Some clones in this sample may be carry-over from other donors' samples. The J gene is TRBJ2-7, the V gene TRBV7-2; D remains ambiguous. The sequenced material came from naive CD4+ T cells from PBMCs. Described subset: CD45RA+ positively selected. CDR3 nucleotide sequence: TGTGCCAGCAGCTTACCTGGCAGAACCTACGAGCAGTACTTC. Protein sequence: CASSLPGRTYEQYF.